This T cell receptor (beta chain) was identified during a study of cytomegalovirus exposure and HLA in healthy donors. Study results and limitations: Generally TCR sequences proved uncommon, though certain public TCRs appeared in numerous donors.

The study ran its PCR with 60 Vbeta and 13 Jbeta primers. The assay was immunoSEQ multiplex PCR, and TCRdb's table has in-frame clones only and misses some. The data show some 120,000 clones, with approximately 8% seen just once and about 6% held by the top ten. About this clone itself: What it binds is not known.

Despite likely unrecorded immune exposures, the donors were nominally healthy at the time of sampling. Trimming left V 2 bases short and J 8 bases short, with 10 bases between. CDR3 length: 14 residues. Germline V gives CDR1 SEHNR, CDR2 FQNEAQ (reference sequence). Sequencing used PBMCs. The chain is built from TRBV7-9 and TRBJ1-6, with a possible D match to TRBD1 (5 bases). This clonotype was sampled from a woman between 40 and 50 years old in good health and CMV-seropositive. The CDR3, as DNA: TGTGCCAGCAGCTTAAGAGAAGGGGATTCACCCCTCCACTTT. Its protein is CASSLREGDSPLHF.